The 16 T cell receptor beta chains listed next were all sequenced from one sample in a study of T-cell memory formation after mild COVID-19. TCRdb itself ran the 5' RACE reads through MiXCR, one entry per CDR3 protein. Among approximately 400,000 distinct CDR3 sequences, approximately 18% were seen once, and the ten largest hold 20% to 25%. The sequenced sample was PBMCs or a T cell subset sorted from them (not recorded which). These receptors originate from a man younger than 35 who had mild COVID-19 (a few samples of this study predate the infection). Cell type and time point are not known.

J is TRBJ1-2 and V is TRBV5-1; TRBD1 is a possible D gene (5 bases). The CDR3 is 14 amino acids. Per germline, CDR1 SGHRS and CDR2 YFSETQ. V was cut by 7 bases and J by 8 bases, with 21 bases left in between. The CDR3 loop is CASRPPEGPTGYTF. CDR3 DNA sequence: TGCGCCAGCCGGCCTCCGGAGGGACCCACGGGCTACACCTTC.

The chain couples TRBV4-2 to TRBJ2-5, with 10 bases identical to TRBD2. Germline V gene data show CDR1 as LGHNA and CDR2 as YNFKEQ. The CDR3 spans 13 residues. V dropped 9 bases and J dropped 8; count of bases not matched to a gene: 9. The CDR3 protein is CASQDGTSDTQYF. The CDR3 DNA reads as TGTGCCAGTCAGGACGGGACTAGCGACACCCAGTACTTC.

V gene TRBV19 combines with J gene TRBJ2-5; D not resolved. Germline V gene sequence: CDR1 LNHDA, CDR2 SQIVND (reference sequence). The CDR3 runs 14 residues. V was clipped by 11 bases and J by 5 bases, with 21 bases between them. CDR3 protein: CAVSQQNTWETQYF. The CDR3 region has the DNA TGTGCCGTTTCCCAGCAGAATACTTGGGAGACCCAGTACTTC.

This clonotype was seen many times. J is TRBJ2-4 and V is TRBV4-3; D call uncertain. This CDR3 has 15 residues. V was pared by 0 bases and J by 1 base, with 7 bases between. The V gene's germline CDR1 is LGHNA and CDR2 YSLEER. The CDR3 DNA reads TGCGCCAGCAGCCAAGATCTTAACGCCAAAAACATTCAGTACTTC. As protein: CASSQDLNAKNIQYF.

The V and J genes are TRBV7-2 and TRBJ1-6; D remains unclear. The CDR3 contains 11 residues. V lost 5 bases, J lost 8 bases, and 4 bases lay in between. The germline gives CDR1 SGHTA, CDR2 FQGNSA. The CDR3 bases are TGTGCCAGCAGCGCCGATTCACCCCTCCACTTT. This sequence encodes CASSADSPLHF. Drawing the rest from reference TRBV7-2 and TRBJ1-6, the complete variable domain is GAGVSQSPSNKVTEKGKDVELRCDPISGHTALYWYRQSLGQGLEFLIYFQGNSAPDKSGLPSDRFSAERTGGSVSTLTIQRTQQEDSAVYLCASSADSPLHFGNGTRLTVT.

This clonotype was seen more than once but under ten times. This chain uses TRBV3-1 with TRBJ1-2; D is unclear. Germline CDR1 and CDR2: LGHDT and YNNKEL (reference sequence). V dropped 2 bases and J dropped 6 bases, with 4 bases sitting between them. The CDR3 totals 11 residues. Here the CDR3 DNA reads TGTGCCAGCAGCCAACTCGATGGCTACACCTTC. It yields the protein CASSQLDGYTF.

This clonotype was seen only a few times. J is TRBJ1-2 and V is TRBV7-2; 8 bases line up with TRBD1. The CDR3 sequence is 13 residues long. The J segment lost 8 bases and the V segment lost 5 bases, leaving 7 bases of the junction unmatched. Germline assignment: CDR1 SGHTA and CDR2 FQGNSA. The CDR3 region has the DNA TGTGCCAGCAGCGCCTCAGGGGGCAGGGGCTACACCTTC. It encodes CASSASGGRGYTF.

In this sample, this clonotype turned up a few times. The V call is TRBV20-1, the J call TRBJ2-5, with 9 bases that match TRBD2. V was clipped by 6 bases and J by 2 bases; unmatched bases: 10. This CDR3 comprises 15 residues. Germline V lookup: CDR1 DFQATT, CDR2 SNEGSKA (reference sequence). This CDR3 is CSAGRLAGLQETQYF. For the CDR3, the DNA is TGCAGTGCGGGACGGCTAGCGGGGCTTCAAGAGACCCAGTACTTC.

The chain combines TRBV6-2 or TRBV6-3 with TRBJ2-7, with 8 bases lining up with TRBD1. V lost 6 bases, J lost 7 bases, and 5 bases stayed unmatched. The CDR3 covers 12 residues. CDR1 is MNHEY and CDR2 is SVGEGT in the germline V gene. This CDR3 reads CASSYTGGEQYV. The CDR3 region has the DNA TGTGCCAGCAGCTATACAGGGGGTGAGCAGTACGTC.

This clonotype has more than one count but fewer than ten. The rearrangement links TRBV18 to TRBJ1-5; tentatively, D is TRBD1 (6 bases). The CDR3 has 17 amino acids. V shed 2 bases and J shed 1 base, with 15 bases lying between them. Germline V gene sequence: CDR1 KGHSH, CDR2 LQKENI. The CDR3: CASSPNQGLRSNQPQHF. CDR3 bases: TGTGCCAGCTCACCAAACCAGGGGCTCAGGAGCAATCAGCCCCAGCATTTT.

This clonotype was seen many times. J is TRBJ1-1 and V is TRBV6-6; D possibly corresponds to TRBD1 (5 bases). CDR1 and CDR2 (germline): MNHNY, SVGAGI (reference sequence). Trimming removed 0 bases from V and 1 base from J, with 6 bases in between. This CDR3 comprises 14 residues. Written as DNA, the CDR3 is TGTGCCAGCAGTTACTCGACAGCGAACACTGAAGCTTTCTTT. It encodes CASSYSTANTEAFF.

This clonotype was found a few times. V usage is TRBV5-4 and J usage is TRBJ2-3, with unresolved D. The V gene lost 0 bases and the J gene lost 2 bases, with 10 bases spanning the gap. Germline V gives CDR1 SGHNT, CDR2 YYREEE (reference sequence). The CDR3 has 15 amino acids. The CDR3 nucleotides read TGTGCCAGCAGCTTGGCAAGTATTTCCACAGATACGCAGTATTTT. The encoded protein is CASSLASISTDTQYF.

V is TRBV2 and J is TRBJ1-2; D remains unclear. This CDR3 spans 11 amino acids. Germline V CDR1 and CDR2: SNHLY, FYNNEI. Trimming left V 6 bases short and J 6 bases short, with 8 bases between. CDR3 sequence: CASRGFNGYTF. The CDR3 DNA follows: TGTGCCAGCAGAGGGTTTAATGGCTACACCTTC. The entire variable domain, with the rest obtained from reference TRBV2 and TRBJ1-2, is as follows: EPEVTQTPSHQVTQMGQEVILRCVPISNHLYFYWYRQILGQKVEFLVSFYNNEISEKSEIFDDQFSVERPDGSNFTLKIRSTKLEDSAMYFCASRGFNGYTFGSGTRLTVV.

This clonotype was picked up a small number of times. This chain connects TRBV2 to TRBJ2-7; D unclear. The CDR3 is 12 residues long. Germline V lookup: CDR1 SNHLY, CDR2 FYNNEI. V lost 3 bases and J lost 3, with 6 bases in between. In DNA form, the CDR3 reads TGTGCCAGCAGTGACACCTACTACGAGCAGTACTTC. It yields the protein CASSDTYYEQYF. Combining the CDR3 with reference TRBV2 and TRBJ2-7 gives the whole variable domain EPEVTQTPSHQVTQMGQEVILRCVPISNHLYFYWYRQILGQKVEFLVSFYNNEISEKSEIFDDQFSVERPDGSNFTLKIRSTKLEDSAMYFCASSDTYYEQYFGPGTRLTVT.

This chain joins TRBV6-6 and TRBJ2-7; D call uncertain. Germline CDR1 and CDR2: MNHNY and SVGAGI (reference sequence). Trimming removed 7 bases at V and 3 bases at J, with 13 bases between. The CDR3 runs to 13 residues. The CDR3 loop is CASNRLDSYEQYF. The CDR3 nucleotides are TGTGCCAGCAACAGACTGGATAGCTACGAGCAGTACTTC.

The chain carries TRBV5-1 and TRBJ1-4; D uncertain. Trimming shortened V by 3 bases and J by 6 bases, and 15 bases separated the two germline ends. The CDR3 contains 15 residues. CDR1 and CDR2 from the germline V gene are SGHRS and YFSETQ. DNA for the CDR3: TGCGCCAGCAGCTCTGGAGGGCGGAAGGATGAAAAACTGTTTTTT. The encoded protein is CASSSGGRKDEKLFF.